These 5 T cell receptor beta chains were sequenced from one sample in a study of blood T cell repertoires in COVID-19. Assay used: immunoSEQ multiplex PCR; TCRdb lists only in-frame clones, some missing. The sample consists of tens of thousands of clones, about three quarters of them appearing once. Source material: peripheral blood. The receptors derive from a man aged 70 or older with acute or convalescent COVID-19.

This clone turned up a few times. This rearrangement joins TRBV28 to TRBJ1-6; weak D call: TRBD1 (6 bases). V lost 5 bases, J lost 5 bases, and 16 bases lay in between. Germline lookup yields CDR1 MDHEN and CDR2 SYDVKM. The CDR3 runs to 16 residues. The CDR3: CASSIPPGQNNSPLHF. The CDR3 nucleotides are TGTGCCAGCAGTATCCCCCCTGGACAGAATAATTCACCCCTCCACTTT.

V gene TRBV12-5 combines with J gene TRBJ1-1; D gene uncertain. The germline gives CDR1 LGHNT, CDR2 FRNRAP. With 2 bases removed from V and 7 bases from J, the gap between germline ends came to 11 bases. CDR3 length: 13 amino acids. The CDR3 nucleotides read TGTGCTAGTGGTTTGCTTCCTGGCGGTGAAGCTTTCTTT. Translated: CASGLLPGGEAFF.

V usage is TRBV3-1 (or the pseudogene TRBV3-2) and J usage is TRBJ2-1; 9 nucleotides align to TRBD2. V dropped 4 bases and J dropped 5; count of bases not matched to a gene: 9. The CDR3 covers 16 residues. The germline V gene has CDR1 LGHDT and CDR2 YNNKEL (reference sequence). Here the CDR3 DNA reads TGTGCCAGCAGCCCGGACCTAGCGGGAAACGACAATGAGCAGTTCTTC. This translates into CASSPDLAGNDNEQFF.

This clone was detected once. CDR3 DNA sequence: TGTGCCAGCAGCAGTACAGGGGGAGGAGAGACCCAGTACTTC. It specifies CASSSTGGGETQYF. The genes are TRBV5-5 and TRBJ2-5; the match to TRBD1 covers 8 bases. The CDR3 runs to 14 residues. The germline V gene encodes CDR1 SGHKS and CDR2 YYEKEE (reference sequence). With 4 bases clipped from V and 4 bases from J, the junction kept 6 bases outside the gene matches.

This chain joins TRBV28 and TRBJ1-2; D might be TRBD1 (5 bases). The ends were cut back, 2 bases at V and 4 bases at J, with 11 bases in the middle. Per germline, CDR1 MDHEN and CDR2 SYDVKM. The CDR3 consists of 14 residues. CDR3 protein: CASSLRGKIYGYTF. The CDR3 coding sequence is TGTGCCAGCAGTTTAAGGGGAAAAATCTATGGCTACACCTTC.